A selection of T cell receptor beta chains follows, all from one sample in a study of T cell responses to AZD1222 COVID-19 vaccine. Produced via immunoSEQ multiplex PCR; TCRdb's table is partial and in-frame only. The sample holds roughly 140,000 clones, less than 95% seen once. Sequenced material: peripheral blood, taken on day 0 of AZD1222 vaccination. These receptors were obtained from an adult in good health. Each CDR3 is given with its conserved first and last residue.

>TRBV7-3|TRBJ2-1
CASSLRATGGHNEQFF
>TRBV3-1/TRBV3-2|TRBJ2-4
CASSRGQLAKNIQYF
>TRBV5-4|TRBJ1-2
CASSSWTENYGYTF
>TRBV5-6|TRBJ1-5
CASSLSVQPQHF
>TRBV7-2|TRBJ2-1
CASSFQLALTNEQFF
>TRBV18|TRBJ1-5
CASSPREQGTIRGNQPQHF
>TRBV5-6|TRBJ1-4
CASSFGQWEFRLFF
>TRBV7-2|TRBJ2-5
CASSTPTSGSETQYF
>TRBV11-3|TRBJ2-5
CASSSRAVKETQYF
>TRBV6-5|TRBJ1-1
CASSYSNRGTEAFF
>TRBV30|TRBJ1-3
CAWSVQVGHLNTIYF
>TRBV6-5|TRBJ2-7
CASRGQTEQYF
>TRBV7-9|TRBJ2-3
CASSSHPLGGGTDTQYF
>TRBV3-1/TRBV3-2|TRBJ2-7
CASSRSRGGSSYEQYF
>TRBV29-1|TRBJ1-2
CSVSIQGGSYGYTF
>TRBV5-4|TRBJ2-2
CASSLNRGDTGELFF
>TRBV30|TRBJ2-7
CAGTPRGSSYEQYF